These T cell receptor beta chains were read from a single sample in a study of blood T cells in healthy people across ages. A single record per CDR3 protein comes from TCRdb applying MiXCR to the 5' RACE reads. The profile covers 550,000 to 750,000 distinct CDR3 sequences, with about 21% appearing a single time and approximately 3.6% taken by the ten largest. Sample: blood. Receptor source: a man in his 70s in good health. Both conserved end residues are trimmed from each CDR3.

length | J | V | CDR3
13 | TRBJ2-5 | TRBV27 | ACPSGTGAQETQY
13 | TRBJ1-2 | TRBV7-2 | ASSLWQGVSYGYT
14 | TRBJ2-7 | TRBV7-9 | ASSLPGTSGIYEQY
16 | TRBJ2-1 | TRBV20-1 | SARDATSGRFAYNEQF
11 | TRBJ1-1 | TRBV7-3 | ASSLQGEGEAF
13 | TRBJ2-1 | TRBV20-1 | SARAGASSYNEQF
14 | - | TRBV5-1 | ASSVAPAGSGDEQF
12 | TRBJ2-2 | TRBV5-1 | ASSTPRYTGELF
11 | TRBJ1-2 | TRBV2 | ASSRQTNYGYT
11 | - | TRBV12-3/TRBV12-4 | ASSLVGLAEQF
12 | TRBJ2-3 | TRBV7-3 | ASSLMEGTDTQY
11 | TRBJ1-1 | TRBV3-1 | ASTPTGDTEAF
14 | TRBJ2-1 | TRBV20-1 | SARAPLAGGLNEQF
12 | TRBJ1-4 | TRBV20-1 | SASQTGSREKLF
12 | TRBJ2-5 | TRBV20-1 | SVYTSGLWETQY
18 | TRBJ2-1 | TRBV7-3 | ASSPAAPGSGRFSNNEQF
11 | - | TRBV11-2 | ASSLVSSNEQF
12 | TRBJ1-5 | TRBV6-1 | ASSNSMSNQPQH
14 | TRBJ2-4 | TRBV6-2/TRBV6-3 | ASSYGGRKAKNIQY
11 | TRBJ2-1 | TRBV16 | ASSHGRGDEQF
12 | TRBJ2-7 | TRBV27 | ASSLRGQGSEQY
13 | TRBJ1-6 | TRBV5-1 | ASSLEGPYNSPLH
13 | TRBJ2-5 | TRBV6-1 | ASSELGQSMQTQY
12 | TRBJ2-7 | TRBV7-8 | ASVQQGVTYEQY
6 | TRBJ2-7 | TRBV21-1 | TSGRWY
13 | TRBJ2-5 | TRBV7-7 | ASSLGGAVQETQY
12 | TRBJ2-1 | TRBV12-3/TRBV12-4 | ASSLDSVTNEQF
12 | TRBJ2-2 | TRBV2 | ASSDRRNTGELF
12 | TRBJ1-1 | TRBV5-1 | ASSLRTANAEAF
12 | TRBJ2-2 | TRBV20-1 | SALSGLITGELF
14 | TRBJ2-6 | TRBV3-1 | ASSLSGRTGANVLT
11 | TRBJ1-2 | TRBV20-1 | SANQGRVYGYT
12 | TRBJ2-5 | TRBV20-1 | SADQTGRQETQY
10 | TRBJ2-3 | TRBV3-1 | ASSHGSDTQY
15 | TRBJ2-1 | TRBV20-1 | SARDEIATSSYNEQF
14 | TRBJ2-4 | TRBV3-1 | ASTLNPGTGKNIQY
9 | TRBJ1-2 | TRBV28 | ASRGGDGYT
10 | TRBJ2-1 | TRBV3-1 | ASGGGYNEQF